The next 31 T cell receptor beta chains were all read from a single sample in a study of blood T cell repertoires in COVID-19. Sequencing was performed with immunoSEQ multiplex PCR; in TCRdb, only in-frame clones are kept and a portion is missing. The table records about 150,000 clones, about 90% of them present only once. The sequencing sample was made of peripheral blood. The origin of the receptors is a man aged 55 to 70 with acute or convalescent COVID-19.

The chain is built from TRBV7-8 and TRBJ1-5; 10 nucleotides line up with TRBD1. The germline CDR1 and CDR2 sequences are SGHVS and FQNEAQ. The CDR3 runs to 18 residues. The J segment lost 3 bases and the V segment lost 0 bases, leaving 8 bases of the junction unmatched. CDR3 coding DNA: TGTGCCAGCAGCTTAGCGCTTTTGGGGACAGGGGACAATCAGCCCCAGCATTTT. This codes for CASSLALLGTGDNQPQHF.

The CDR3 bases are TGTGCCAGCAGCAAAACTTACGTGGGGCCGGAGAACACCGGGGAGCTGTTTTTT. Translating it yields CASSKTYVGPENTGELFF. J is TRBJ2-2 and V is TRBV7-3; D may be TRBD1 (5 bases). Germline lookup yields CDR1 SGHTA and CDR2 FQGTGA. The V end lost 5 bases, the J end lost 1 base, and 20 bases lay between the germline ends. CDR3 size: 18 residues.

This clone was found a few times. The gene calls are TRBV19 and TRBJ1-2; D perhaps matches TRBD1 (6 bases). The CDR3 contains 16 residues. CDR1 and CDR2 (germline): LNHDA, SQIVND (reference sequence). V lost 3 bases, J lost 4 bases, and 18 bases lay in between. The DNA for the CDR3 is TGTGCCAGTAGTATCTGGAGGATGGACAGAATCTATGGCTACACCTTC. Translation: CASSIWRMDRIYGYTF.

This chain uses TRBV10-3 with TRBJ2-1, with D possibly TRBD2 on 6 matching bases. Germline CDR1 ENHRY, CDR2 SYGVKD. V was trimmed by 11 bases and J by 3 bases, leaving 14 bases between them. This CDR3 is built from 13 residues. CDR3 sequence (DNA): TGTGCCTCGGCGAGACTAGACTACAATGAGCAGTTCTTC. It yields the protein CASARLDYNEQFF.

The V call is TRBV7-9, the J call TRBJ1-2; TRBD1 aligns across 9 bases. Germline CDR1 reads SEHNR; CDR2 reads FQNEAQ (reference sequence). With 6 bases clipped from V and 4 bases from J, the junction kept 18 bases outside the gene matches. This CDR3 has 18 residues. The CDR3 sequence: CASRLAGTGSVHGYGYTF. CDR3 DNA: TGTGCCAGCAGACTGGCCGGGACAGGGTCAGTGCACGGCTATGGCTACACCTTC. Based on the CDR3 plus reference TRBV7-9 and TRBJ1-2, the full variable domain is DTGVSQNPRHKITKRGQNVTFRCDPISEHNRLYWYRQTLGQGPEFLTYFQNEAQLEKSRLLSDRFSAERPKGSFSTLEIQRTEQGDSAMYLCASRLAGTGSVHGYGYTFGSGTRLTVV.

The V gene is TRBV12-5, the J gene TRBJ2-7; D uncertain. The length of the CDR3 is 10 residues. The V gene's germline CDR1 is LGHNT and CDR2 FRNRAP. The V end lost 7 bases, the J end lost 10 bases, and 11 bases lay between the germline ends. DNA of the CDR3: TGTGCTAGTGAATTGGCCGTTCAGTACTTC. Translated: CASELAVQYF.

The chain has TRBV5-4 and TRBJ2-7; perhaps TRBD1 as D (6 bases). CDR1 is SGHNT, CDR2 YYREEE, per germline (reference sequence). The CDR3 runs to 14 residues. V lost 5 bases to trimming and J lost 1 base, with 13 bases between them. The CDR3 loop reads CASSPRDKSYEQYF. For the CDR3, the DNA is TGTGCCAGCAGTCCCCGGGACAAGTCCTACGAGCAGTACTTC.

J is TRBJ1-2 and V is TRBV15, with D possibly TRBD1 on 5 matching bases. Germline V gene lookup returns CDR1 LNHNV and CDR2 YYDKDF (reference sequence). V was trimmed by 4 bases and J by 7 bases, leaving 22 bases between them. This CDR3 has 16 residues. The CDR3 DNA follows: TGTGCCACCAGCACTCCACAAGCCTCAGGGCGACGTGGCTACACCTTC. Its translation: CATSTPQASGRRGYTF.

This chain joins TRBV7-9 and TRBJ1-5, with a weak D call TRBD1 (5 bases). CDR3 length equals 15 residues. Trimming shortened V by 0 bases and J by 1 base, and 7 bases separated the two germline ends. The germline V gene encodes CDR1 SEHNR and CDR2 FQNEAQ (reference sequence). CDR3 coding DNA: TGTGCCAGCAGCTTAGCGGCAGGGAGCAATCAGCCCCAGCATTTT. Amino acid sequence: CASSLAAGSNQPQHF.

V gene TRBV6-1 combines with J gene TRBJ1-5, with D possibly matching TRBD1 (6 bases). From germline, CDR1 is MNHNS and CDR2 SASEGT. The CDR3 has 15 amino acids. V was cut by 2 bases and J by 5 bases, with 13 bases left in between. Here the CDR3 DNA reads TGTGCCAGCAGTGAACAGAGGGGGAGTTATCAGCCCCAGCATTTT. Amino acids: CASSEQRGSYQPQHF.

The chain employs TRBV5-1 and TRBJ1-3; D might be TRBD1 (5 bases). V lost 3 bases and J lost 0, with 10 bases in between. Germline V CDR1 and CDR2: SGHRS, YFSETQ. The CDR3 totals 15 residues. The CDR3 region has the DNA TGCGCCAGCAGCTCACAGGTCGGCTCTGGAAACACCATATATTTT. Translating it yields CASSSQVGSGNTIYF.

This clone has just one count. V and J are TRBV5-4 and TRBJ1-6; 10 nucleotides match TRBD1. The CDR3 extends over 19 amino acids. The ends lost 9 bases at V and 14 bases at J; junction bases unmatched: 29. CDR1 is SGHNT and CDR2 is YYREEE in the germline V gene (reference sequence). CDR3 coding DNA: TGTGCCACCGATCAAGGTGGGATATACGGGGACAGGGGACCCTGGGCCCTCCACTTT. It translates to CATDQGGIYGDRGPWALHF.

V gene TRBV29-1 combines with J gene TRBJ1-2; 7 bases line up with TRBD1. The CDR3 sequence is 12 residues long. J was trimmed by 6 bases and V by 6 bases; bases with no gene match: 7. The V gene's germline CDR1 is SQVTM and CDR2 ANQGSEA. CDR3 in amino acids: CSVRDRADGYTF. CDR3 DNA: TGCAGCGTGAGAGACAGGGCTGATGGCTACACCTTC. Full variable domain (rest looked up from reference TRBV29-1 and TRBJ1-2): SAVISQKPSRDICQRGTSLTIQCQVDSQVTMMFWYRQQPGQSLTLIATANQGSEATYESGFVIDKFPISRPNLTFSTLTVSNMSPEDSSIYLCSVRDRADGYTFGSGTRLTVV.

This rearrangement joins TRBV18 to TRBJ1-5, with D perhaps matching TRBD1 (6 bases). The CDR3 runs 17 residues. The V end lost 2 bases, the J end lost 0 bases, and 14 bases lay between the germline ends. The germline V gene encodes CDR1 KGHSH and CDR2 LQKENI. CDR3 in amino acids: CASSPNTGLYSNQPQHF. The CDR3 DNA reads as TGTGCCAGCTCACCAAATACAGGGCTGTATAGCAATCAGCCCCAGCATTTT.

The chain joins TRBV5-4 to TRBJ2-2; the match to TRBD1 covers 10 bases. Germline CDR1 is SGHNT and CDR2 is YYREEE (reference sequence). Germline trimming cut 0 bases from V and 3 bases from J; bases unmatched to any gene: 2. The CDR3 loop spans 16 amino acids. CDR3 sequence reads: CASSLGDRGDTGELFF. The DNA of the CDR3 is TGTGCCAGCAGCTTGGGGGACAGGGGTGACACCGGGGAGCTGTTTTTT.

V and J are TRBV6-5 and TRBJ1-6; weak D call: TRBD1 (5 bases). Germline assignment: CDR1 MNHEY and CDR2 SVGAGI. CDR3 length equals 15 residues. The ends were cut back, 5 bases at V and 7 bases at J, with 15 bases in the middle. CDR3 coding DNA: TGTGCCAGCAGTCGGGGGACTCCCGGGAATTCACCCCTCCACTTT. Encoded protein: CASSRGTPGNSPLHF.

This sequence joins TRBV5-1 and TRBJ1-1; no reliable D call. The V and J ends lost 1 base and 1 base respectively, with 5 bases between them. The CDR3 runs to 13 residues. Germline CDR1 is SGHRS and CDR2 is YFSETQ. For the CDR3, the DNA is TGCGCCAGCAGCTTGCAGGAGAACACTGAAGCTTTCTTT. Protein: CASSLQENTEAFF.

The CDR3 bases are TGTGCCAGCAGTGAATCGGTCGCGAGTGGCTACACCTTC. Amino acids: CASSESVASGYTF. The V call is TRBV25-1, the J call TRBJ1-2; D ambiguous. This CDR3 spans 13 amino acids. V lost 1 base and J 7 bases, leaving 10 bases between the germline ends. The germline gives CDR1 MGHDK, CDR2 SYGVNS.

V gene TRBV6-5 combines with J gene TRBJ1-2; TRBD1 matches at 9 bases. This CDR3 is 15 amino acids long. Germline V CDR1 and CDR2: MNHEY, SVGAGI. Trimming cost V 5 bases and J 5 bases; bases outside gene matches: 9. CDR3 amino acids: CASSRADRGGYGYTF. The CDR3 nucleotides read TGTGCCAGCAGTCGCGCGGACAGGGGAGGGTATGGCTACACCTTC.

CDR3 in DNA: TGCGCCAGCAGCTTATCTGGAGCGGGGGCCAGCACAGATACGCAGTATTTT. Translation: CASSLSGAGASTDTQYF. V is TRBV5-1 and J is TRBJ2-3, with 8 bases identical to TRBD2. Germline V gene lookup returns CDR1 SGHRS and CDR2 YFSETQ. The CDR3 contains 17 residues. Germline trimming cut 2 bases from V and 0 bases from J; bases unmatched to any gene: 8.

The rearrangement links TRBV4-3 to TRBJ2-7, with 7 bases lining up with TRBD1. The CDR3 length is 15 residues. Germline CDR1 reads LGHNA; CDR2 reads YSLEER. The J segment lost 2 bases and the V segment lost 1 base, leaving 5 bases of the junction unmatched. The CDR3 sequence: CASSQATGAAYEQYF. The CDR3, as DNA: TGCGCCAGCAGCCAAGCTACAGGGGCGGCCTACGAGCAGTACTTC.

This sequence joins TRBV2 and TRBJ2-3; 7 positions agree with TRBD2. The junction had 16 bases not matched to a gene; V was cut back by 8 bases and J by 2 bases. CDR3 length: 17 amino acids. The germline gives CDR1 SNHLY, CDR2 FYNNEI. CDR3 sequence reads: CASRPPARGLFTDTQYF. The CDR3 region has the DNA TGTGCCAGCCGACCCCCGGCGCGGGGGTTGTTCACAGATACGCAGTATTTT.

This rearrangement joins TRBV6-1 to TRBJ1-6, with a tentative D call TRBD1 (6 bases). The V gene's germline CDR1 is MNHNS and CDR2 SASEGT. Trimming removed 2 bases from V and 0 bases from J, with 11 bases in between. The CDR3 loop spans 17 amino acids. CDR3 in DNA: TGTGCCAGCAGTGAAATTGGGGGCTTCTCCTATAATTCACCCCTCCACTTT. Translated, it gives CASSEIGGFSYNSPLHF.

CDR3 bases: TGTGCCAGCAGTTCTTCAGGGATTTCACCCCTCCACTTT. Residues: CASSSSGISPLHF. This chain joins TRBV6-6 and TRBJ1-6, with TRBD1 as a possible D gene (5 bases). The CDR3 has 13 residues. V gave up 4 bases and J gave up 9 bases, with 10 bases separating them. Germline CDR1 is MNHNY and CDR2 is SVGAGI (reference sequence).

The rearrangement joins TRBV3-1 (or the pseudogene TRBV3-2) to TRBJ1-5; weak D call: TRBD1 (6 bases). Trimming removed 4 bases at V and 2 bases at J, with 18 bases between. The CDR3 is made up of 17 amino acids. Germline V gene lookup returns CDR1 LGHDT and CDR2 YNNKEL (reference sequence). The CDR3 sequence is CASSPRGAGAGNQPQHF. In DNA form, the CDR3 reads TGTGCCAGCAGCCCTCGGGGGGCGGGGGCCGGCAATCAGCCCCAGCATTTT.

This chain joins TRBV5-1 and TRBJ2-5, with D maybe TRBD1 (5 bases). This CDR3 is built from 16 residues. The germline V gene encodes CDR1 SGHRS and CDR2 YFSETQ. The V end lost 1 base, the J end lost 5 bases, and 18 bases lay between the germline ends. The CDR3 reads CASSLLQGKSGETQYF. CDR3 sequence (DNA): TGCGCCAGCAGCTTGTTGCAGGGCAAAAGTGGGGAGACCCAGTACTTC. The variable domain in full, completed from reference TRBV5-1 and TRBJ2-5, reads KAGVTQTPRYLIKTRGQQVTLSCSPISGHRSVSWYQQTPGQGLQFLFEYFSETQRNKGNFPGRFSGRQFSNSRSEMNVSTLELGDSALYLCASSLLQGKSGETQYFGPGTRLLVL.

This chain links TRBV2 with TRBJ2-6; TRBD1 aligns across 10 bases. This CDR3 is built from 16 residues. The germline V gene encodes CDR1 SNHLY and CDR2 FYNNEI. Losses at the gene ends were 4 bases for V and 4 bases for J; bases not matched to a gene: 4. The CDR3 region is CASSGQGAQGANVLTF. In DNA form, the CDR3 reads TGTGCCAGCAGTGGACAGGGGGCACAAGGGGCCAACGTCCTGACTTTC.

This clone has only one observation. This chain links TRBV7-2 with TRBJ2-7; TRBD1 matches at 9 bases. Trimming removed 2 bases from V and 8 bases from J; junction bases left unmatched: 19. Germline lookup yields CDR1 SGHTA and CDR2 FQGNSA. The CDR3 extends over 18 amino acids. CDR3 sequence (DNA): TGTGCCAGCAGCTTAAGCCGGACAGGGGCCTCCAGCTCCTCTCAGCAGTACTTC. Its protein is CASSLSRTGASSSSQQYF.

V gene TRBV4-1 combines with J gene TRBJ1-1; possible D gene TRBD1, 6 bases. The V gene's germline CDR1 is MGHRA and CDR2 YSYEKL. Trimming cost V 4 bases and J 4 bases, with 10 bases left between them. CDR3 size: 13 residues. In nucleotides, the CDR3 is TGCGCCAGCAGCCCACGGACAGTCACTGAAGCTTTCTTT. It encodes CASSPRTVTEAFF.

The V and J genes are TRBV5-1 and TRBJ2-7, with TRBD2 as a possible D gene (7 bases). The V gene lost 0 bases and the J gene lost 0 bases, with 10 bases spanning the gap. Germline V gene lookup returns CDR1 SGHRS and CDR2 YFSETQ. CDR3 size: 15 residues. CDR3 DNA sequence: TGCGCCAGCAGCTTGGTGGGGGGGGCCTCCTACGAGCAGTACTTC. It is translated as CASSLVGGASYEQYF.

V gene TRBV3-1 (or the pseudogene TRBV3-2) combines with J gene TRBJ2-5; 8 bases are a match to TRBD2. V trimming: 6 bases; J trimming: 0 bases; junction bases outside the gene matches: 3. The CDR3 runs to 14 residues. The germline gives CDR1 LGHDT, CDR2 YNNKEL (reference sequence). DNA for the CDR3: TGTGCCAGCAGAGTAGCGGGACACCAAGAGACCCAGTACTTC. It specifies CASRVAGHQETQYF.